Below are 18 T cell receptor beta chains sequenced from a single sample in a study of shared clonotypes between healthy human individuals. Using immunoSEQ multiplex PCR, the repertoire was profiled, and TCRdb retains in-frame clones only, with some absent. Of over 2,000,000 clones listed, 90% to 95% are singletons. Terminally differentiated effector memory CD45RA+ cells were excluded by CCR7 positive selection of CD45RO-negative cells. Sample: naive CD8+ T cells from PBMCs. These receptors all come from a man aged 18 to 29 in good health. Some clones in this sample may be carry-over from other donors' samples.

The chain combines TRBV4-2 with TRBJ1-1, with D tentatively TRBD1 (5 bases). Germline V gene sequence: CDR1 LGHNA, CDR2 YNFKEQ. V was shortened by 4 bases and J by 2 bases, with 14 bases between the two germline ends. The CDR3 consists of 15 residues. DNA for the CDR3: TGTGCCAGCAGCCGGGGACCGGGGGAAAACACTGAAGCTTTCTTT. Translated: CASSRGPGENTEAFF.

V usage is TRBV11-2 and J usage is TRBJ2-1; TRBD1 agrees at 9 bases. The trim removed 4 bases at V and 4 bases at J, leaving 5 bases unmatched. The CDR3 length is 15 residues. Germline V gene sequence: CDR1 SGHAT, CDR2 FQNNGV. In DNA, the CDR3 is TGTGCCAGCAGCTCCCGGACAGGGGCTTACAATGAGCAGTTCTTC. This encodes CASSSRTGAYNEQFF.

This clone was counted a single time. The rearrangement uses TRBV28 and TRBJ1-4; D is perhaps TRBD1 (6 bases). CDR3 length: 16 amino acids. Germline CDR1 is MDHEN and CDR2 is SYDVKM. The ends were cut back, 5 bases at V and 8 bases at J, with 21 bases in the middle. The DNA for the CDR3 is TGTGCCAGCAGTCCCATAAGAGGGACAATAGACGAAAAACTGTTTTTT. The encoded protein is CASSPIRGTIDEKLFF.

V usage is TRBV6-6 and J usage is TRBJ1-2, with D possibly TRBD1 on 6 matching bases. Trimming shortened V by 3 bases and J by 2 bases, and 16 bases separated the two germline ends. The CDR3 spans 16 residues. Germline V gene lookup returns CDR1 MNHNY and CDR2 SVGAGI (reference sequence). CDR3 coding DNA: TGTGCCAGCAGTTATGCGAAACCCGACAGGAACTATGGCTACACCTTC. This codes for CASSYAKPDRNYGYTF.

V is TRBV20-1 and J is TRBJ2-7, with 7 bases that match TRBD1. Germline V gene lookup returns CDR1 DFQATT and CDR2 SNEGSKA (reference sequence). With 6 bases clipped from V and 7 bases from J, the junction kept 6 bases outside the gene matches. This CDR3 has 11 residues. The CDR3 protein is CSARQGLEQYF. The CDR3 DNA reads TGCAGTGCCAGACAGGGCTTGGAGCAGTACTTC.

The chain has TRBV7-9 and TRBJ1-3; D gene unclear. V shed 0 bases and J shed 1 base, with 7 bases lying between them. The CDR3 runs 15 residues. The V gene's germline CDR1 is SEHNR and CDR2 FQNEAQ (reference sequence). CDR3 DNA: TGTGCCAGCAGCTTAGCGCCCCTATCTGGAAACACCATATATTTT. This codes for CASSLAPLSGNTIYF.

V is TRBV27 and J is TRBJ2-2; D remains ambiguous. CDR3 length: 12 residues. V was shortened by 3 bases and J by 7 bases, with 6 bases between the two germline ends. Germline V gene data show CDR1 as MNHEY and CDR2 as SMNVEV (reference sequence). The CDR3 DNA reads TGTGCCAGCAGTTTCGGGTTCGGGGAGCTGTTTTTT. Translating gives CASSFGFGELFF.

The chain carries TRBV6-1 and TRBJ2-7; maybe TRBD2 (6 bases). Per germline, CDR1 MNHNS and CDR2 SASEGT. V was cut by 1 base and J by 2 bases, with 12 bases left in between. This CDR3 comprises 15 residues. Here the CDR3 reads CASSEGTGATYEQYF. CDR3 nucleotides: TGTGCCAGCAGTGAAGGTACGGGAGCGACCTACGAGCAGTACTTC.

This rearrangement joins TRBV2 to TRBJ1-2; TRBD1 aligns across 9 bases. Germline loops: CDR1 SNHLY, CDR2 FYNNEI. Losses at the gene ends were 9 bases for V and 6 bases for J; bases not matched to a gene: 2. CDR3 length: 11 residues. The CDR3 loop reads CARDRGHGYTF. The CDR3 bases are TGTGCCAGGGACAGGGGCCATGGCTACACCTTC.

Note on this clone: The identical CDR3 is also encoded by other nucleotide sequences in the sample. This rearrangement joins TRBV28 to TRBJ2-2, with 8 positions matching TRBD2. Germline trimming cut 2 bases from V and 6 bases from J; bases unmatched to any gene: 2. The CDR3 loop spans 14 amino acids. Germline CDR1 and CDR2: MDHEN and SYDVKM. The CDR3 region has the DNA TGTGCCAGCAGTTTAGCGGGAGGCCCCGGGGAGCTGTTTTTT. Its protein is CASSLAGGPGELFF.

As for this clone: Other DNA sequences from this sample encode an identical CDR3 as well. The rearrangement links TRBV28 to TRBJ2-7; 10 bases fit TRBD1. V gave up 8 bases and J gave up 2 bases; unmatched junction bases: 3. The V gene's germline CDR1 is MDHEN and CDR2 SYDVKM. The CDR3 contains 13 residues. This chain's CDR3 is CASRGQGAYEQYF. Written as DNA, the CDR3 is TGTGCCAGCCGAGGACAGGGGGCCTACGAGCAGTACTTC.

This chain uses TRBV19 with TRBJ1-1; D is undetermined. This CDR3 is built from 13 residues. Germline CDR1 is LNHDA and CDR2 is SQIVND (reference sequence). Deletions cut 3 bases from V and 4 bases from J, with 9 bases between. For the CDR3, the DNA is TGTGCCAGTAGTATGGTGGATGGCACTGAAGCTTTCTTT. Residues: CASSMVDGTEAFF.

The genes are TRBV9 and TRBJ1-1, with D unclear. V was shortened by 3 bases and J by 4 bases, with 13 bases between the two germline ends. This CDR3 has 14 amino acids. Germline V gene data show CDR1 as SGDLS and CDR2 as YYNGEE. DNA for the CDR3: TGTGCCAGCAGCGCCCCTGATCTGAGCACTGAAGCTTTCTTT. Residues: CASSAPDLSTEAFF.

V gene TRBV6-5 combines with J gene TRBJ2-1, with D unclear. This CDR3 comprises 14 residues. Deletions cut 3 bases from V and 4 bases from J, with 10 bases between. CDR1 is MNHEY and CDR2 is SVGAGI in the germline V gene. The CDR3 here is CASSYIRAYNEQFF. CDR3 coding DNA: TGTGCCAGCAGTTATATTCGGGCTTACAATGAGCAGTTCTTC.

CDR3 protein: CASSLLLAGGWDTQYF. Written as DNA, the CDR3 is TGTGCCAGCAGTTTATTACTAGCCGGGGGATGGGATACGCAGTATTTT. This chain uses TRBV27 with TRBJ2-3, with D maybe TRBD2 (6 bases). The length of the CDR3 is 16 residues. From germline, CDR1 is MNHEY and CDR2 SMNVEV (reference sequence). V was trimmed by 1 base and J by 6 bases, leaving 17 bases between them.

The chain uses TRBV2 and TRBJ2-3; D possibly corresponds to TRBD1 (6 bases). The germline CDR1 and CDR2 sequences are SNHLY and FYNNEI. The CDR3 runs 12 residues. V lost 8 bases to trimming and J lost 4 bases, with 10 bases between them. The CDR3 reads CASDHRADTQYF. Written as DNA, the CDR3 is TGTGCCAGCGATCACAGGGCAGATACGCAGTATTTT.

CDR3 in DNA: TGTGCCAGCAGATTCTTAGACGATACGCAGTATTTT. Translation: CASRFLDDTQYF. V is TRBV28 and J is TRBJ2-3; D unresolved. CDR3 size: 12 residues. With 6 bases removed from V and 6 bases from J, the gap between germline ends came to 10 bases. The germline gives CDR1 MDHEN, CDR2 SYDVKM.

This sequence joins TRBV13 and TRBJ1-4, with 8 bases matching TRBD1. This CDR3 is built from 17 residues. CDR1 is PRHDT, CDR2 FYEKMQ, per germline (reference sequence). V dropped 4 bases and J dropped 2; count of bases not matched to a gene: 9. CDR3 protein: CASSSGQGVVTNEKLFF. The CDR3, as DNA: TGTGCCAGCAGCTCCGGACAGGGAGTAGTGACTAATGAAAAACTGTTTTTT.